This T cell receptor beta chain came from a study of shared clonotypes between healthy human individuals. The ends were cut back, 1 base at V and 2 bases at J, with 9 bases in the middle. This CDR3 region has 15 residues. The V gene's germline CDR1 is MNHNS and CDR2 SASEGT. The table came from immunoSEQ multiplex PCR; TCRdb's copy has only in-frame clones and leaves some out. The sample consists of about 2 million clones, roughly 95% of them appearing once. Naive CD8 populations comprised CD45RO-negative cells positively selected for CCR7, excluding terminally differentiated effector memory CD45RA+ cells.

V usage is TRBV6-1 and J usage is TRBJ2-1; the D is unclear. The clonotype was recovered from a man aged 18-30 years in good health. Specimen: naive CD8+ T cells sorted from blood. The CDR3 is CASSEEGRAYNEQFF. CDR3 DNA sequence: TGTGCCAGCAGTGAAGAAGGTAGGGCCTACAATGAGCAGTTCTTC.